The 24 T cell receptor beta chains below all came from one sample that was sequenced in a study of Ad26.COV2.S vaccination and SARS-CoV-2 variants. Noted treatment: about 20 received Ad26.COV2.S at low or high dose, single or two shots; a few received placebo; per-sample allocation not given. Sampling was done on day 63 after the first vaccine or placebo injection. Generated by immunoSEQ multiplex PCR, the TCRdb table keeps only in-frame clones and is missing some. The sample carries some 450,000 clones, roughly 87% recorded once. The sample consisted of peripheral blood, taken in a trial of Ad26.COV2.S vaccine versus placebo. All receptors come from a person between 18 and 65 years old who received the Ad26.COV2.S COVID-19 vaccine or a placebo.

The DNA for the CDR3 is TGCAGTGCTAGGGGACTAGCAGAATATTTCTTC. Its protein is CSARGLAEYFF. J is TRBJ2-1 and V is TRBV20-1; 9 bases align to TRBD2. Germline values: CDR1 DFQATT, CDR2 SNEGSKA (reference sequence). With V trimmed by 3 bases and J by 16 bases, 7 bases remained unmatched. The CDR3 contains 11 residues.

This sequence joins TRBV15 and TRBJ2-1; 9 bases map to TRBD2. Unmatched junction bases numbered 11, after V lost 5 bases and J lost 6 bases. This CDR3 has 16 amino acids. Germline CDR1 LNHNV, CDR2 YYDKDF (reference sequence). CDR3 amino acids: CATSRISGSGPNEQFF. CDR3 bases: TGTGCCACCAGCCGGATTAGCGGGAGTGGTCCCAATGAGCAGTTCTTC.

The chain joins TRBV24-1 to TRBJ2-2, with D uncertain. V gave up 1 base and J gave up 7 bases, with 15 bases separating them. The CDR3 totals 16 residues. Germline loops: CDR1 KGHDR, CDR2 SFDVKD. CDR3 bases: TGTGCCACCAGTGATTTTGGGGTGATTGGTGGCGGGGAGCTGTTTTTT. It translates to CATSDFGVIGGGELFF.

This clone came up a few times. The rearrangement uses TRBV7-9 and TRBJ1-2; D gene uncertain. The ends were cut back, 3 bases at V and 9 bases at J, with 11 bases in the middle. Germline CDR1 SEHNR, CDR2 FQNEAQ (reference sequence). The CDR3 covers 12 residues. The CDR3 nucleotides are TGTGCCAGCAGCTTGGAGGTCGGGAGCTACACCTTC. It translates to CASSLEVGSYTF.

This chain links TRBV20-1 with TRBJ2-3; D not resolved. The CDR3 has 15 amino acids. Germline V gene sequence: CDR1 DFQATT, CDR2 SNEGSKA (reference sequence). Trimming pared 3 bases from V and 0 bases from J, leaving 13 bases between. CDR3 region: CSASMRLTSTDTQYF. The CDR3 nucleotides read TGCAGTGCTAGTATGCGTCTAACTAGCACAGATACGCAGTATTTT.

V gene TRBV4-3 combines with J gene TRBJ2-3, with 10 bases fitting TRBD1. CDR3 length equals 14 residues. V gave up 3 bases and J gave up 5 bases; unmatched junction bases: 2. Germline CDR1 is LGHNA and CDR2 is YSLEER. The CDR3 is CASSQTGGKDTQYF. CDR3 DNA sequence: TGCGCCAGCAGCCAGACAGGGGGCAAAGATACGCAGTATTTT.

V gene TRBV9 combines with J gene TRBJ2-3; TRBD2 might be the D (6 bases). Trimming removed 4 bases at V and 4 bases at J, with 13 bases between. Germline values: CDR1 SGDLS, CDR2 YYNGEE. This CDR3 spans 14 amino acids. The CDR3 is CASSRGLRADTQYF. The DNA of the CDR3 is TGTGCCAGCAGCCGGGGACTTCGGGCAGATACGCAGTATTTT.

The rearrangement uses TRBV28 and TRBJ1-1; TRBD1 aligns across 9 bases. Germline V gene lookup returns CDR1 MDHEN and CDR2 SYDVKM. V lost 11 bases to trimming and J lost 8 bases; unmatched junction nucleotides: 9. This CDR3 region has 12 residues. This chain's CDR3 is CAGSTGGSEAFF. DNA of the CDR3: TGTGCCGGGTCCACAGGGGGCTCAGAAGCTTTCTTT.

J is TRBJ2-2 and V is TRBV7-9; D is unclear. V was shortened by 0 bases and J by 5 bases, with 13 bases between the two germline ends. Germline V gene lookup returns CDR1 SEHNR and CDR2 FQNEAQ (reference sequence). This CDR3 is built from 16 residues. The CDR3 bases are TGTGCCAGCAGCTTAGCATCCGGCGAATGGACCGGGGAGCTGTTTTTT. It is translated as CASSLASGEWTGELFF.

The CDR3 nucleotides are TGTGCCACCTCGACCCCCGGGACAGGGTCCTACGAGCAGTACTTC. It is translated as CATSTPGTGSYEQYF. V and J are TRBV24-1 and TRBJ2-7, with 9 bases fitting TRBD1. Unmatched junction bases numbered 9, after V lost 9 bases and J lost 1 base. CDR3 length equals 15 residues. The germline CDR1 and CDR2 sequences are KGHDR and SFDVKD.

V is TRBV28 and J is TRBJ2-5; D perhaps matches TRBD1 (5 bases). The germline CDR1 and CDR2 sequences are MDHEN and SYDVKM. The CDR3 has 16 residues. The V gene lost 4 bases and the J gene lost 5 bases, with 20 bases spanning the gap. The CDR3 region is CASSSRQSRTHETQYF. The CDR3 nucleotides read TGTGCCAGCAGTTCTAGACAGAGCCGGACCCATGAGACCCAGTACTTC.

The CDR3 loop is CASSYRRRRVDEAFF. CDR3 nucleotides: TGTGCCAGCAGTTATCGACGGCGCAGGGTGGATGAAGCTTTCTTT. The V gene is TRBV6-6, the J gene TRBJ1-1; D might be TRBD1 (5 bases). The CDR3 is made up of 15 amino acids. Germline V gene data show CDR1 as MNHNY and CDR2 as SVGAGI (reference sequence). V dropped 3 bases and J dropped 7 bases, with 18 bases sitting between them.

The chain links TRBV19 to TRBJ1-3, with unresolved D. V was pared by 7 bases and J by 1 base, with 11 bases between. The CDR3 contains 14 residues. Per germline, CDR1 LNHDA and CDR2 SQIVND (reference sequence). DNA of the CDR3: TGTGCCAGTAAAGTCGGGAGGTCTGGAAACACCATATATTTT. Encoded protein: CASKVGRSGNTIYF.

The rearrangement links TRBV28 to TRBJ1-2; D not resolved. The V gene's germline CDR1 is MDHEN and CDR2 SYDVKM. V was clipped by 5 bases and J by 4 bases, with 14 bases between them. This CDR3 region has 14 residues. In nucleotides, the CDR3 is TGTGCCAGCAGTCGGACTGTTACCCCCTATGGCTACACCTTC. Translation gives CASSRTVTPYGYTF.

V usage is TRBV5-1 and J usage is TRBJ2-3, with D uncertain. V dropped 4 bases and J dropped 1 base, with 10 bases sitting between them. Germline loops: CDR1 SGHRS, CDR2 YFSETQ. The CDR3 has 14 residues. CDR3 region: CASSGNSGTDTQYF. CDR3 bases: TGCGCCAGCAGCGGAAACTCCGGCACAGATACGCAGTATTTT.

The chain joins TRBV27 to TRBJ2-1; 12 bases align to TRBD2. Germline V lookup: CDR1 MNHEY, CDR2 SMNVEV (reference sequence). The CDR3 runs to 18 residues. V gave up 6 bases and J gave up 6 bases; unmatched junction bases: 15. CDR3 region: CASRGWAGLAGGLNEQFF. In DNA, the CDR3 is TGTGCCAGCAGAGGGTGGGCGGGTCTAGCGGGAGGGCTCAATGAGCAGTTCTTC.

The CDR3 coding sequence is TGTGCCAGCAGCCAAGATACTAGCGGGAGCTATAATGAGCAGTTCTTC. Residues: CASSQDTSGSYNEQFF. This sequence joins TRBV4-2 and TRBJ2-1, with 11 nucleotides matching TRBD2. The V segment lost 0 bases and the J segment 7 bases; nucleotides outside the gene matches: 5. The CDR3 is 16 residues long. From germline, CDR1 is LGHNA and CDR2 YNFKEQ.

The chain joins TRBV7-3 to TRBJ2-1; 10 nucleotides agree with TRBD2. Trimming cost V 3 bases and J 12 bases; bases outside gene matches: 5. The CDR3 has 13 amino acids. Germline-derived CDR1 and CDR2 are SGHTA and FQGTGA. The CDR3 protein is CASSFLAGEGQFF. The CDR3 region has the DNA TGTGCCAGCAGCTTTCTAGCGGGAGAGGGGCAGTTCTTC.

J is TRBJ2-1 and V is TRBV7-9; 11 nucleotides agree with TRBD2. The CDR3 contains 19 residues. Germline trimming cut 5 bases from V and 0 bases from J; bases unmatched to any gene: 12. The germline V gene encodes CDR1 SEHNR and CDR2 FQNEAQ (reference sequence). CDR3 sequence reads: CASSRPDPLAGGSYNEQFF. In DNA form, the CDR3 reads TGTGCCAGCAGCCGACCAGACCCTCTAGCGGGAGGCTCCTACAATGAGCAGTTCTTC.

As for this clone: Other DNA sequences in the sample encode the same CDR3. V gene TRBV12-3 or TRBV12-4 combines with J gene TRBJ2-2; D is undetermined. V lost 1 base and J 5 bases, leaving 2 bases between the germline ends. The CDR3 totals 12 residues. CDR3 nucleotide sequence: TGTGCCAGCAGTTTAGGGACCGGGGAGCTGTTTTTT. Its protein product is CASSLGTGELFF.

This chain links TRBV19 with TRBJ2-1; D might be TRBD2 (5 bases). Germline V gene data show CDR1 as LNHDA and CDR2 as SQIVND (reference sequence). The CDR3 extends over 16 amino acids. The V and J ends lost 0 bases and 7 bases respectively, with 16 bases between them. DNA for the CDR3: TGTGCCAGTAGTATAGATATGAGTGTAGCGTTAAATGAGCAGTTCTTC. Protein sequence: CASSIDMSVALNEQFF.

The chain employs TRBV5-6 and TRBJ2-1, with 10 positions matching TRBD2. The germline V gene encodes CDR1 SGHDT and CDR2 YYEEEE. V shed 4 bases and J 6 bases; nucleotides not matched to a gene: 7. The CDR3 is made up of 15 amino acids. The CDR3 region is CASSDPSGSFNEQFF. CDR3 in DNA: TGTGCCAGCAGCGATCCTAGCGGGAGCTTCAATGAGCAGTTCTTC.

With respect to this clone: Distinct nucleotide sequences in the sample also encode this CDR3. V usage is TRBV19 and J usage is TRBJ2-7; possible D gene TRBD2, 5 bases. Germline V gives CDR1 LNHDA, CDR2 SQIVND (reference sequence). This CDR3 spans 14 amino acids. Trimming pared 1 base from V and 2 bases from J, leaving 9 bases between. The CDR3 region has the DNA TGTGCCAGTAGTATAGGTCGAGGGACCTACGAGCAGTACTTC. Its protein is CASSIGRGTYEQYF.

This chain joins TRBV7-3 and TRBJ2-1; TRBD2 is a possible D gene (6 bases). V gave up 2 bases and J gave up 4 bases, with 12 bases separating them. There are 15 residues in the CDR3. Germline values: CDR1 SGHTA, CDR2 FQGTGA. CDR3 sequence: CASSLEGGAYNEQFF. Written as DNA, the CDR3 is TGTGCCAGCAGCTTAGAGGGCGGGGCGTACAATGAGCAGTTCTTC.